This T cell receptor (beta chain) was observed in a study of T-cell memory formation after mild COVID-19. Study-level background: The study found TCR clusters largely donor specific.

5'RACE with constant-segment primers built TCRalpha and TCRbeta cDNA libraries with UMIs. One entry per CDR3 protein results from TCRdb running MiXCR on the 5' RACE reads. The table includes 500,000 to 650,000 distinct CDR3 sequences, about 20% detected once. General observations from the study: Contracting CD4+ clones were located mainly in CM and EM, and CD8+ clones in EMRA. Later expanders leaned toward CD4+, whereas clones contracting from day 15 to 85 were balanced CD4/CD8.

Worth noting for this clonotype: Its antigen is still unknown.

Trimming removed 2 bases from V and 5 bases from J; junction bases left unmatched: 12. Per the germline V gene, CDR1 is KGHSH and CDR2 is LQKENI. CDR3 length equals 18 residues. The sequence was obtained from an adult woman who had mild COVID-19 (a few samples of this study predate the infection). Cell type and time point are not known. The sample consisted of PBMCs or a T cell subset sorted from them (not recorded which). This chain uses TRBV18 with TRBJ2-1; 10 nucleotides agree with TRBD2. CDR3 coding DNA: TGTGCCAGCTCACCAACCCTCCCAGCGGGAGGGCCCCACAATGAGCAGTTCTTC. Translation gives CASSPTLPAGGPHNEQFF.